The 17 T cell receptor beta chains below all came from one sample that was sequenced in a study of cytomegalovirus exposure and HLA in healthy donors. The PCR ran on 60 Vbeta and 13 Jbeta primers. Sequencing was performed with immunoSEQ multiplex PCR; in TCRdb, only in-frame clones are kept and a portion is missing. The data show about 140,000 clones, with 60% to 80% seen just once and approximately 1% held by the top ten. Sequenced input: PBMCs. The receptors come from a man between 18 and 35 years old in good health and CMV-seronegative.

The chain combines TRBV11-2 with TRBJ1-2; 11 bases line up with TRBD1. The CDR3 covers 14 residues. V shed 5 bases and J 8 bases; nucleotides not matched to a gene: 7. Germline loops: CDR1 SGHAT, CDR2 FQNNGV. CDR3 DNA sequence: TGTGCCAGCAGCCCGGGACAGGGGGAAGGCGGCTACACCTTC. Protein: CASSPGQGEGGYTF. The whole variable domain, remainder taken from reference TRBV11-2 and TRBJ1-2, is EAGVAQSPRYKIIEKRQSVAFWCNPISGHATLYWYQQILGQGPKLLIQFQNNGVVDDSQLPKDRFSAERLKGVDSTLKIQPAKLEDSAVYLCASSPGQGEGGYTFGSGTRLTVV.

The chain carries TRBV7-2 and TRBJ2-3; possible D gene TRBD2, 6 bases. Trimming pared 8 bases from V and 5 bases from J, leaving 20 bases between. The CDR3 is 15 amino acids. Germline values: CDR1 SGHTA, CDR2 FQGNSA. CDR3 DNA sequence: TGTGCCAGCTCCCCCAAGGCGGGGCCGGGAGATACGCAGTATTTT. Translation gives CASSPKAGPGDTQYF.

This chain uses TRBV7-9 with TRBJ1-1; 7 nucleotides match TRBD1. CDR1 and CDR2 (germline): SEHNR, FQNEAQ (reference sequence). V was pared by 3 bases and J by 9 bases, with 13 bases of the junction left unmatched. This CDR3 has 15 amino acids. Here the CDR3 reads CASSFETGPATQAFF. The CDR3 nucleotides are TGTGCCAGCAGCTTTGAGACAGGGCCGGCGACGCAAGCTTTCTTT. The full variable domain, completed using reference TRBV7-9 and TRBJ1-1, is DTGVSQNPRHKITKRGQNVTFRCDPISEHNRLYWYRQTLGQGPEFLTYFQNEAQLEKSRLLSDRFSAERPKGSFSTLEIQRTEQGDSAMYLCASSFETGPATQAFFGQGTRLTVV.

This clone was seen a handful of times. The chain combines TRBV18 with TRBJ2-5; perhaps TRBD1 as D (7 bases). Trimming removed 0 bases at V and 2 bases at J, with 13 bases between. This CDR3 has 16 residues. Germline V gene data show CDR1 as KGHSH and CDR2 as LQKENI. The CDR3 here is CASSPPGGQRQETQYF. The CDR3 nucleotides read TGTGCCAGCTCACCACCGGGGGGACAGAGACAAGAGACCCAGTACTTC.

J is TRBJ1-5 and V is TRBV15, with TRBD1 as a possible D gene (5 bases). Germline V lookup: CDR1 LNHNV, CDR2 YYDKDF (reference sequence). The CDR3 consists of 14 residues. Trimming removed 8 bases from V and 0 bases from J, with 11 bases in between. The CDR3 bases are TGTGCCACCGGAAGACAGCTTAGCAATCAGCCCCAGCATTTT. Its translation is CATGRQLSNQPQHF.

The rearrangement uses TRBV19 and TRBJ1-5, with D perhaps TRBD1 (5 bases). CDR1 is LNHDA and CDR2 is SQIVND in the germline V gene (reference sequence). The CDR3 is made up of 13 amino acids. Trimming removed 3 bases at V and 7 bases at J, with 10 bases between. CDR3 in DNA: TGTGCCAGTAGTATTCCGGGGGACCAGCCCCAGCATTTT. It translates to CASSIPGDQPQHF. The full variable domain, with the rest looked up from reference TRBV19 and TRBJ1-5, is DGGITQSPKYLFRKEGQNVTLSCEQNLNHDAMYWYRQDPGQGLRLIYYSQIVNDFQKGDIAEGYSVSREKKESFPLTVTSAQKNPTAFYLCASSIPGDQPQHFGDGTRLSIL.

This clone was observed a few times. This sequence joins TRBV4-1 and TRBJ1-2; 8 bases are a match to TRBD1. This CDR3 has 15 residues. The J segment lost 2 bases and the V segment lost 6 bases, leaving 8 bases of the junction unmatched. Germline V gene lookup returns CDR1 MGHRA and CDR2 YSYEKL. The CDR3 protein is CASSDGTGRNYGYTF. CDR3 nucleotides: TGCGCCAGCAGTGACGGGACAGGACGAAACTATGGCTACACCTTC.

This clone has only a few counts. V usage is TRBV6-6 and J usage is TRBJ2-5; 11 positions agree with TRBD1. J gave up 5 bases and V 5 bases, and 4 bases lay outside the gene matches. The CDR3 extends over 14 amino acids. Germline CDR1 MNHNY, CDR2 SVGAGI (reference sequence). CDR3 nucleotides: TGTGCCAGCAGTCCCGGGACAGGGGGGGAGACCCAGTACTTC. Translated, it gives CASSPGTGGETQYF.

The rearrangement joins TRBV6-1 to TRBJ2-5, with TRBD1 matching over 8 bases. Germline-derived CDR1 and CDR2 are MNHNS and SASEGT. After removal of 3 bases from V and 1 base from J, the junction contained 7 bases not matched to a gene. The CDR3 has 16 amino acids. The CDR3 DNA reads as TGTGCCAGCAGTGAGCTGGTGGGGACAGGCCAAGAGACCCAGTACTTC. Translated, it gives CASSELVGTGQETQYF.

V is TRBV4-2 and J is TRBJ1-4; TRBD1 agrees at 11 bases. The CDR3 loop spans 19 amino acids. The germline CDR1 and CDR2 sequences are LGHNA and YNFKEQ. Germline trimming cut 0 bases from V and 7 bases from J; bases unmatched to any gene: 13. The CDR3 is CASSQDGGQGGGRGEKLFF. The CDR3 nucleotides are TGTGCCAGCAGCCAAGATGGGGGACAGGGGGGAGGGAGGGGTGAAAAACTGTTTTTT.

The V gene is TRBV25-1, the J gene TRBJ1-1; 7 nucleotides agree with TRBD1. This CDR3 spans 15 amino acids. The V gene end was trimmed by 5 bases and the J gene end by 2 bases; junction bases not matched to a gene: 8. Germline V gene sequence: CDR1 MGHDK, CDR2 SYGVNS. CDR3 bases: TGTGCCAGCAGTCCACCGGGACAGTCCAACACTGAAGCTTTCTTT. Encoded protein: CASSPPGQSNTEAFF.

The DNA of the CDR3 is TGCAGCGTTGGGGGGCAGGGTCTCTACGAGCAGTACTTC. Its protein is CSVGGQGLYEQYF. The J gene is TRBJ2-7, the V gene TRBV29-1, with D tentatively TRBD1 (6 bases). Trimming shortened V by 4 bases and J by 3 bases, and 13 bases separated the two germline ends. The germline CDR1 and CDR2 sequences are SQVTM and ANQGSEA. The length of the CDR3 is 13 residues.

The chain carries TRBV5-1 and TRBJ1-2, with 9 bases aligning to TRBD1. Unmatched junction bases numbered 12, after V lost 0 bases and J lost 0 bases. Germline V gives CDR1 SGHRS, CDR2 YFSETQ. This CDR3 contains 19 residues. CDR3 nucleotide sequence: TGCGCCAGCAGCTTGGAGGGACAGGGAGGTCCCTTAGCTAACTATGGCTACACCTTC. It specifies CASSLEGQGGPLANYGYTF.

The chain couples TRBV6-5 to TRBJ2-5; TRBD1 agrees at 11 bases. The CDR3 length is 15 residues. The germline V gene has CDR1 MNHEY and CDR2 SVGAGI. J lost 11 bases, V lost 0 bases, and 8 bases had no gene match. The CDR3 DNA is TGTGCCAGCAGTTACTCGGGACAGGGGGGTTATGAGCAGTACTTC. It encodes CASSYSGQGGYEQYF.

This rearrangement joins TRBV7-9 to TRBJ2-1; maybe TRBD1 (5 bases). CDR1 and CDR2 from the germline V gene are SEHNR and FQNEAQ (reference sequence). The V end was cut by 5 bases, the J end by 9 bases, with 14 bases between. The CDR3 covers 13 residues. The CDR3: CASSVLQGGEQFF. The CDR3 DNA follows: TGTGCCAGCAGCGTACTCCAGGGCGGTGAGCAGTTCTTC.

This rearrangement joins TRBV6-5 to TRBJ2-5; the D gene is possibly TRBD1 (6 bases). With 7 bases removed from V and 5 bases from J, the gap between germline ends came to 8 bases. The CDR3 contains 11 residues. Germline V lookup: CDR1 MNHEY, CDR2 SVGAGI. The CDR3 DNA follows: TGTGCCAGCATAAGGGGGGAGACCCAGTACTTC. It specifies CASIRGETQYF.

The chain recombines TRBV2 with TRBJ1-5; weak D call: TRBD1 (6 bases). Trimming took 8 bases from V and 0 from J, leaving 14 bases between them. CDR1 is SNHLY and CDR2 is FYNNEI in the germline V gene. This CDR3 region has 15 residues. The CDR3 is CASSGRGYSNQPQHF. For the CDR3, the DNA is TGTGCCAGCTCGGGCAGGGGCTATAGCAATCAGCCCCAGCATTTT.